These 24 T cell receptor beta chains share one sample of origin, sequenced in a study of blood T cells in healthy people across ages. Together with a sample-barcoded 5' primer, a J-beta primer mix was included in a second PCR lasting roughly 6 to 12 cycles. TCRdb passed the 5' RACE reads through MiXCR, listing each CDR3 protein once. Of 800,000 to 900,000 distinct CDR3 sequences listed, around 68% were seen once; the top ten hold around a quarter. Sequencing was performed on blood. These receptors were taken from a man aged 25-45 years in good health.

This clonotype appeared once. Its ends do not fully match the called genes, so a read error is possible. The CDR3 sequence: CASNAQGPTTSEKLFF. DNA of the CDR3: TGTGCCAGTAATGCCCAAGGACCCACAACTAGTGAAAAACTGTTTTTT. The chain recombines TRBV2 with TRBJ1-4; D is unclear. Germline assignment: CDR1 SNHLY and CDR2 FYNNEI. The CDR3 extends over 16 amino acids. Filled out from reference TRBV2 and TRBJ1-4, the complete variable domain reads EPEVTQTPSHQVTQMGQEVILRCVPISNHLYFYWYRQILGQKVEFLVSFYNNEISEKSEIFDDQFSVERPDGSNFTLKIRSTKLEDSAMYFCASNAQGPTTSEKLFFGSGTQLSVL.

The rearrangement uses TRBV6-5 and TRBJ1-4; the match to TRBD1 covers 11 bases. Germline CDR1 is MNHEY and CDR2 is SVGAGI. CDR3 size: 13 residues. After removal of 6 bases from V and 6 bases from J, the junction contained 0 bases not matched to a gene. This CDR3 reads CASRDRGHEKLFF. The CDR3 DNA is TGTGCCAGCAGGGACAGGGGGCATGAAAAACTGTTTTTT.

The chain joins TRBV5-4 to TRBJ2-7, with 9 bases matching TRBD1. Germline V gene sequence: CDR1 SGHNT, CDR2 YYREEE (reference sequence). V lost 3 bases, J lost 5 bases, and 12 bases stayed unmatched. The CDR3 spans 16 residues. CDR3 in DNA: TGTGCCAGCAGCTCGATCGGGACAGGGATAGACCACGAGCAGTACTTC. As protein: CASSSIGTGIDHEQYF. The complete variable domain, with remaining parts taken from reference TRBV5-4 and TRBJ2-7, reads ETGVTQSPTHLIKTRGQQVTLRCSSQSGHNTVSWYQQALGQGPQFIFQYYREEENGRGNFPPRFSGLQFPNYSSELNVNALELDDSALYLCASSSIGTGIDHEQYFGPGTRLTVT.

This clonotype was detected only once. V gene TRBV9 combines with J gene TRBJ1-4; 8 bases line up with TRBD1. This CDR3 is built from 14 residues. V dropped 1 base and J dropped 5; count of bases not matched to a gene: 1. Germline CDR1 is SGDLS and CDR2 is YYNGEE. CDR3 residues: CASSVRTGNEKLFF. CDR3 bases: TGTGCCAGCAGCGTAAGGACAGGGAATGAAAAACTGTTTTTT.

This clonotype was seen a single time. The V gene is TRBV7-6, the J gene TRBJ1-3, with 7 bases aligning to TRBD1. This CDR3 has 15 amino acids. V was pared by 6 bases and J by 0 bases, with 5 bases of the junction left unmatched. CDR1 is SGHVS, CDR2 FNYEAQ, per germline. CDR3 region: CASRSNRGSGNTIYF. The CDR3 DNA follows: TGTGCCAGCAGGTCAAACAGGGGCTCTGGAAACACCATATATTTT.

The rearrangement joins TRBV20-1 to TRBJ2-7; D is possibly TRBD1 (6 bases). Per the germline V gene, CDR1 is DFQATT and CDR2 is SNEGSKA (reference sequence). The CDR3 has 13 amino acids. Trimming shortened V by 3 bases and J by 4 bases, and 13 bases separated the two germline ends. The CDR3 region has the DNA TGCAGTGCTAGGGCCAGGGGATGGTACGAGCAGTACTTC. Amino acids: CSARARGWYEQYF.

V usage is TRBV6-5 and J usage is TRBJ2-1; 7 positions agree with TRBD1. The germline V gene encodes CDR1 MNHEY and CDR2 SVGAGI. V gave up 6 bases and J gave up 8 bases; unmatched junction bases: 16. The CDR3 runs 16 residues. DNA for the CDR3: TGTGCCAGCAGCCCAACCCGGGACAGCCGGCTGCATGAGCAGTTCTTC. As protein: CASSPTRDSRLHEQFF.

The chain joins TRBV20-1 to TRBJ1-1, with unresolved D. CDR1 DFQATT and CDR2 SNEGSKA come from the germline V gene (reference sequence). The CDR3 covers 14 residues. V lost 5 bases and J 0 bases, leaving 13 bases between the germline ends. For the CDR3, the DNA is TGCAGTGCTCTCCACCCATTCCTGAACACTGAAGCTTTCTTT. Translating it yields CSALHPFLNTEAFF.

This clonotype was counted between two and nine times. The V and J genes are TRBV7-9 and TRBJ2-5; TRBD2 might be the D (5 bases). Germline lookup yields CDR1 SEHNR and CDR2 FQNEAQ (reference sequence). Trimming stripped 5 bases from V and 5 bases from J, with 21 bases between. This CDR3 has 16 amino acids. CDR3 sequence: CASSLGSGLGEETQYF. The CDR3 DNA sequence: TGTGCCAGCAGCCTGGGGAGTGGGCTCGGCGAGGAGACCCAGTACTTC.

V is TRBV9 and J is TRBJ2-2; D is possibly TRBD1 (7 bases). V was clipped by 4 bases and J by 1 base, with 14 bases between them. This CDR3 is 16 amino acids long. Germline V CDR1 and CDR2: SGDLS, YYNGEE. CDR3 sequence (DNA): TGTGCCAGCAGCCCCAACAGGGGACTGAACACCGGGGAGCTGTTTTTT. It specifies CASSPNRGLNTGELFF. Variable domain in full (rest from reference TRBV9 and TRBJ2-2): DSGVTQTPKHLITATGQRVTLRCSPRSGDLSVYWYQQSLDQGLQFLIQYYNGEERAKGNILERFSAQQFPDLHSELNLSSLELGDSALYFCASSPNRGLNTGELFFGEGSRLTVL.

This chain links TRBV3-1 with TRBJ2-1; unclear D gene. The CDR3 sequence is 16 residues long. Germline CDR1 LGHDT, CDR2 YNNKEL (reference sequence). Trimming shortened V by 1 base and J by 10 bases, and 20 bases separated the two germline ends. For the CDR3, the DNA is TGTGCCAGCAGCCAAGTGGGAAGGTTGGTTAGACGGGAGCAGTTCTTC. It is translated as CASSQVGRLVRREQFF.

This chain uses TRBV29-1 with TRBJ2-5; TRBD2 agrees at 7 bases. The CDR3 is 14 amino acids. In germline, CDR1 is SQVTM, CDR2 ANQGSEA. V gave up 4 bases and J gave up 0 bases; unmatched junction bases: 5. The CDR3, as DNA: TGCAGCGTTGCGGGGCTAGCGGACCAAGAGACCCAGTACTTC. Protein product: CSVAGLADQETQYF.

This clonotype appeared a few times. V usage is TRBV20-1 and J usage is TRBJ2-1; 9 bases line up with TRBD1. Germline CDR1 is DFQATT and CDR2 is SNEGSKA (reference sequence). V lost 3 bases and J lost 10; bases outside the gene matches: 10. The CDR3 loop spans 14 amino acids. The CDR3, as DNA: TGCAGTGCTAGTCATGGACAGGGGTTTAGGGAGCAGTTCTTC. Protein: CSASHGQGFREQFF.

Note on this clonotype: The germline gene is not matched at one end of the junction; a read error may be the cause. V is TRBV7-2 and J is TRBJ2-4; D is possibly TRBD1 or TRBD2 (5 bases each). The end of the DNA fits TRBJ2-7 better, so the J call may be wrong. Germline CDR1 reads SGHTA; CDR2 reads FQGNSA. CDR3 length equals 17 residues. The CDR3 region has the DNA TGTGCCAGCGGCTTGGCCCCCTCCGGGACGCCTCCCTACGAGCAGTACTTC. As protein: CASGLAPSGTPPYEQYF.

CDR3 nucleotides: TGTGCCATCAGTGAGTCGGACGGGACTAGCTTCGGCGAGCAGTTCTTC. Residues: CAISESDGTSFGEQFF. The chain employs TRBV10-3 and TRBJ2-1; 9 bases are a match to TRBD2. V lost 0 bases to trimming and J lost 10 bases; unmatched junction nucleotides: 10. The CDR3 totals 16 residues. The V gene's germline CDR1 is ENHRY and CDR2 SYGVKD.

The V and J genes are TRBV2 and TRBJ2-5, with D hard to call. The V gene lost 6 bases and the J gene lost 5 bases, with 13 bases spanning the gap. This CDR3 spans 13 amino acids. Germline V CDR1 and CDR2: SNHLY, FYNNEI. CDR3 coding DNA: TGTGCCAGCAGCGCCATAGGAAGGGAGACCCAGTACTTC. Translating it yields CASSAIGRETQYF.

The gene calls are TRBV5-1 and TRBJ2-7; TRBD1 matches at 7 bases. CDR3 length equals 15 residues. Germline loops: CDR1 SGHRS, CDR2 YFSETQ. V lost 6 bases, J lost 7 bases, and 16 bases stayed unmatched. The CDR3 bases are TGCGCCAGCACGCAGGGGGTTGGATCCTACAATGAGCAGTACTTC. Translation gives CASTQGVGSYNEQYF.

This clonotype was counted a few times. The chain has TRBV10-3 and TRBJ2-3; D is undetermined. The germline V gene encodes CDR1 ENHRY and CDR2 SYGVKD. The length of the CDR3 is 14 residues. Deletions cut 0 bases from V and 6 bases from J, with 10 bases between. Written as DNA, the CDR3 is TGTGCCATCAGTGAGTCGATGAAGGAGGATACGCAGTATTTT. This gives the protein CAISESMKEDTQYF.

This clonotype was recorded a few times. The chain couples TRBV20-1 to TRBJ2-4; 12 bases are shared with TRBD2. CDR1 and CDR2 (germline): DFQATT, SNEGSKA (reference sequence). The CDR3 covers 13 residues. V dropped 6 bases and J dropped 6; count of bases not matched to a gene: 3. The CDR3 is CSAELAGGNIQYF. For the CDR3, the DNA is TGCAGTGCGGAACTAGCGGGGGGAAACATTCAGTACTTC.

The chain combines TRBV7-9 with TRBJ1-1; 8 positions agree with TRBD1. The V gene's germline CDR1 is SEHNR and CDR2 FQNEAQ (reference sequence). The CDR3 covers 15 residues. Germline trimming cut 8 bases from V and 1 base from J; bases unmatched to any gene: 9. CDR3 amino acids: CASSPDRGSNTEAFF. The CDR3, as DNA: TGTGCCAGCTCTCCTGACAGGGGTTCGAACACTGAAGCTTTCTTT.

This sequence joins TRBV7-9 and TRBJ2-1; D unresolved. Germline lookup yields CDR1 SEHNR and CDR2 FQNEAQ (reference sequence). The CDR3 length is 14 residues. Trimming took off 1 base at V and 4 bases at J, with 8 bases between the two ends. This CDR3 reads CASSLDGRYNEQFF. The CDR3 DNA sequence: TGTGCCAGCAGCTTAGACGGCAGATACAATGAGCAGTTCTTC.

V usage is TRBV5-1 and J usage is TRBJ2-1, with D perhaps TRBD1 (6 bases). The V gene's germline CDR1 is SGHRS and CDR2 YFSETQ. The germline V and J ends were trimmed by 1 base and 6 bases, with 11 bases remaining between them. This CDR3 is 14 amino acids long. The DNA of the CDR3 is TGCGCCAGCAGCTTGAGCCTGACAGGCAATGAGCAGTTCTTC. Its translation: CASSLSLTGNEQFF.

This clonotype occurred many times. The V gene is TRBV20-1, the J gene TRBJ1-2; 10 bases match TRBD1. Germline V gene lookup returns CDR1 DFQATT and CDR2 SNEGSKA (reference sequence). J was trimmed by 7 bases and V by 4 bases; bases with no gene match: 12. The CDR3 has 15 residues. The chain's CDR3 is CSATGRTGGIGGYTF. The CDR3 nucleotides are TGCAGTGCTACGGGAAGGACAGGGGGAATTGGTGGCTACACCTTC.

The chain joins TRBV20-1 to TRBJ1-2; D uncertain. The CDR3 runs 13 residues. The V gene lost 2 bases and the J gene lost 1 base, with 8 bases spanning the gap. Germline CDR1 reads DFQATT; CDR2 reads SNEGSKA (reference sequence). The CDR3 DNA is TGCAGTGCTAGACTAGGCAGTAACTATGGCTACACCTTC. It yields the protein CSARLGSNYGYTF.